The 16 T cell receptor beta chains given below trace back to one sample, sequenced in a study of control samples from healthy donors and cancer patients. Data came from immunoSEQ multiplex PCR; TCRdb stores just in-frame clones and leaves some out. The sample has about 110,000 clones; approximately 87% are singletons. Specimen: PBMCs. The receptor set was obtained from an older woman with lung cancer.

The chain employs TRBV11-2 and TRBJ2-1, with 7 positions matching TRBD2. CDR1 is SGHAT, CDR2 FQNNGV, per germline. This CDR3 has 15 amino acids. V was pared by 5 bases and J by 1 base, with 5 bases of the junction left unmatched. The CDR3 reads CASSRAGVSYNEQFF. The DNA for the CDR3 is TGTGCCAGCAGCCGGGCGGGGGTATCCTACAATGAGCAGTTCTTC.

The rearrangement links TRBV11-2 to TRBJ2-1; perhaps TRBD2 as D (6 bases). CDR3 size: 17 residues. Germline values: CDR1 SGHAT, CDR2 FQNNGV. Trimming pared 4 bases from V and 2 bases from J, leaving 18 bases between. The CDR3 is CASSSALRDSPYNEQFF. The CDR3 coding sequence is TGTGCCAGCAGCTCGGCTTTGCGGGACTCCCCCTACAATGAGCAGTTCTTC.

This clone has a single count. V usage is TRBV4-3 and J usage is TRBJ1-3; weak D call: TRBD1 (6 bases). Germline CDR1 is LGHNA and CDR2 is YSLEER. With 3 bases removed from V and 0 bases from J, the gap between germline ends came to 12 bases. This CDR3 contains 16 residues. CDR3 nucleotide sequence: TGCGCCAGCAGCCAGACAGGTGATAGCTCTGGAAACACCATATATTTT. Protein: CASSQTGDSSGNTIYF.

For the CDR3, the DNA is TGTGCCAGCCGCTTGACATGGGAGCCCAATTCACCCCTCCACTTT. It yields the protein CASRLTWEPNSPLHF. The chain recombines TRBV27 with TRBJ1-6; D uncertain. Trimming stripped 8 bases from V and 7 bases from J, with 18 bases between. Germline values: CDR1 MNHEY, CDR2 SMNVEV (reference sequence). This CDR3 is built from 15 residues.

This chain connects TRBV7-9 to TRBJ2-1; perhaps TRBD2 as D (7 bases). The V end lost 3 bases, the J end lost 8 bases, and 17 bases lay between the germline ends. CDR3 length: 15 residues. The V gene's germline CDR1 is SEHNR and CDR2 FQNEAQ (reference sequence). In DNA form, the CDR3 reads TGTGCCAGCAGCTTCCCTAGCGGAGGGGGGGATGAGCAGTTCTTC. Translating gives CASSFPSGGGDEQFF.

A few counts support this clone. This chain's CDR3 is CASSLGYGTGGTGVEKLFF. The DNA of the CDR3 is TGTGCCAGCAGCTTAGGCTATGGGACAGGGGGTACGGGTGTTGAAAAACTGTTTTTT. V and J are TRBV7-2 and TRBJ1-4; 11 bases fit TRBD1. V gave up 1 base and J gave up 7 bases; unmatched junction bases: 14. The length of the CDR3 is 19 residues. The germline gives CDR1 SGHTA, CDR2 FQGNSA.

The chain carries TRBV3-1 (or the pseudogene TRBV3-2) and TRBJ1-5; D is ambiguous. Trimming removed 0 bases from V and 4 bases from J, with 7 bases in between. Germline V lookup: CDR1 LGHDT, CDR2 YNNKEL (reference sequence). The CDR3 runs to 14 residues. The CDR3 DNA sequence: TGTGCCAGCAGCCAAGATGGCGGGAATCAGCCCCAGCATTTT. As protein: CASSQDGGNQPQHF.

CDR3 amino acids: CASITGQRNTEAFF. CDR3 nucleotide sequence: TGTGCCAGCATAACGGGACAAAGAAACACTGAAGCTTTCTTT. The V gene is TRBV28, the J gene TRBJ1-1; TRBD1 is a possible D gene (6 bases). The germline V and J ends were trimmed by 7 bases and 2 bases, with 14 bases remaining between them. CDR1 is MDHEN and CDR2 is SYDVKM in the germline V gene. The CDR3 covers 14 residues. Looking up the rest from reference TRBV28 and TRBJ1-1 gives the full variable domain: DVKVTQSSRYLVKRTGEKVFLECVQDMDHENMFWYRQDPGLGLRLIYFSYDVKMKEKGDIPEGYSVSREKKERFSLILESASTNQTSMYLCASITGQRNTEAFFGQGTRLTVV.

The J gene is TRBJ1-1, the V gene TRBV27; a possible D gene is TRBD1 (5 bases). Germline assignment: CDR1 MNHEY and CDR2 SMNVEV (reference sequence). CDR3 length: 13 amino acids. Trimming shortened V by 1 base and J by 4 bases, and 7 bases separated the two germline ends. CDR3 sequence (DNA): TGTGCCAGCAGTTTATACGGGGGCACTGAAGCTTTCTTT. Its protein is CASSLYGGTEAFF.

The chain employs TRBV5-1 and TRBJ2-5; 10 bases agree with TRBD2. Germline lookup yields CDR1 SGHRS and CDR2 YFSETQ. V trimming: 0 bases; J trimming: 2 bases; junction bases outside the gene matches: 4. This CDR3 contains 16 residues. The CDR3 loop is CASSLGTSGAQETQYF. CDR3 coding DNA: TGCGCCAGCAGCTTGGGCACTAGCGGGGCGCAAGAGACCCAGTACTTC. The entire variable domain, with the rest obtained from reference TRBV5-1 and TRBJ2-5, is as follows: KAGVTQTPRYLIKTRGQQVTLSCSPISGHRSVSWYQQTPGQGLQFLFEYFSETQRNKGNFPGRFSGRQFSNSRSEMNVSTLELGDSALYLCASSLGTSGAQETQYFGPGTRLLVL.

The chain combines TRBV6-4 with TRBJ2-1; weak D call: TRBD1 (5 bases). V was pared by 4 bases and J by 9 bases, with 16 bases between. The CDR3 totals 14 residues. Germline loops: CDR1 MRHNA, CDR2 SNTAGT. CDR3 loop: CASSVDSSQGEQFF. DNA of the CDR3: TGTGCCAGCAGTGTAGACAGTTCCCAGGGTGAGCAGTTCTTC.

The V and J genes are TRBV6-5 and TRBJ1-3; D might be TRBD1 (5 bases). The CDR3 consists of 16 residues. The germline CDR1 and CDR2 sequences are MNHEY and SVGAGI. V was shortened by 4 bases and J by 4 bases, with 17 bases between the two germline ends. For the CDR3, the DNA is TGTGCCAGCAGTTCCTCCTCGACAGCTGGGGGAAACACCATATATTTT. As protein: CASSSSSTAGGNTIYF.

This chain connects TRBV9 to TRBJ2-3; unclear D gene. Germline V gene data show CDR1 as SGDLS and CDR2 as YYNGEE. The CDR3 runs 16 residues. V was cut by 4 bases and J by 0 bases, with 15 bases left in between. Written as DNA, the CDR3 is TGTGCCAGCAGCCTCGAGGCTGTCTCTAGCACAGATACGCAGTATTTT. Amino acids: CASSLEAVSSTDTQYF.

This chain links TRBV11-2 with TRBJ1-1, with 7 bases fitting TRBD1. Germline values: CDR1 SGHAT, CDR2 FQNNGV. Trimming removed 5 bases from V and 1 base from J; junction bases left unmatched: 4. This CDR3 spans 14 amino acids. CDR3 residues: CASSPTGANTEAFF. The CDR3, as DNA: TGTGCCAGCAGCCCCACAGGGGCGAACACTGAAGCTTTCTTT.

The genes are TRBV4-1 and TRBJ2-1; 8 nucleotides match TRBD1. Germline loops: CDR1 MGHRA, CDR2 YSYEKL. The junction had 8 bases not matched to a gene; V was cut back by 4 bases and J by 3 bases. The CDR3 has 16 amino acids. The CDR3 sequence: CASSRSKTGDYNEQFF. Written as DNA, the CDR3 is TGCGCCAGCAGCCGATCGAAGACAGGGGACTACAATGAGCAGTTCTTC.

This sequence joins TRBV19 and TRBJ1-1, with D perhaps TRBD1 (5 bases). CDR3 length equals 15 residues. The germline V gene encodes CDR1 LNHDA and CDR2 SQIVND (reference sequence). V lost 5 bases, J lost 4 bases, and 17 bases lay in between. The CDR3 loop is CASSDPLGGVTEAFF. In nucleotides, the CDR3 is TGTGCCAGTAGTGACCCCCTCGGGGGGGTCACTGAAGCTTTCTTT. The full variable domain, rest sourced from reference TRBV19 and TRBJ1-1, is DGGITQSPKYLFRKEGQNVTLSCEQNLNHDAMYWYRQDPGQGLRLIYYSQIVNDFQKGDIAEGYSVSREKKESFPLTVTSAQKNPTAFYLCASSDPLGGVTEAFFGQGTRLTVV.